This T cell receptor (beta chain) originates from a study of blood T cell repertoires in COVID-19. Overall study context: The United States, Italy and Spain supplied acute and convalescent COVID-19 samples.

While infection was still active, Seattle patients were enrolled and then followed longitudinally. Original processing notes: Reference gene primer amplification in the assay estimated nucleated cell counts. Profiled with immunoSEQ multiplex PCR; TCRdb holds only in-frame clones, not every one. The D gene and trimming were derived from the DNA, and the V and J assignments and clone size from that table. The sample shows under 450,000 clones, around 89% of them seen only once. The ends lost 0 bases at V and 0 bases at J; junction bases unmatched: 3. The CDR3 consists of 16 residues. CDR1 and CDR2 from the germline V gene are MGHRA and YSYEKL.

The chain employs TRBV4-1 and TRBJ2-3, with 7 positions matching TRBD2. This clonotype was sampled from a woman aged 40 to 50 with COVID-19, enrolled during active disease. Source material: peripheral blood. This CDR3 is CASSQDPAGSTDTQYF. CDR3 in DNA: TGCGCCAGCAGCCAAGATCCAGCGGGGAGCACAGATACGCAGTATTTT.